The clone carrying this TCR beta chain has more than one count but fewer than ten. This sample is drawn from a study of cytomegalovirus exposure and HLA in healthy donors. Overall study context: Within an early data release were about 85 million unique TCRs drawn from HLA-typed donors.

With V trimmed by 3 bases and J by 4 bases, 4 bases remained unmatched. CDR3 length: 14 amino acids. Per the germline V gene, CDR1 is MNHEY and CDR2 is SMNVEV (reference sequence). Both 60 Vbeta primers and 13 Jbeta primers went into the PCR. In the source study's methods: Roughly 11 million shared chains were among the about 80 million unique TCR beta chains that a later analysis counted. Sequencing was performed with immunoSEQ multiplex PCR; in TCRdb, only in-frame clones are kept and a portion is missing. That table furnishes V, J and clone size, whereas the DNA furnished D and trimming. The sample holds under 100,000 clones, roughly 80% seen once.

The genes are TRBV27 and TRBJ2-7, with 9 bases fitting TRBD2. The origin of this receptor is a human donor in good health. Sequenced input: PBMCs. For the CDR3, the DNA is TGTGCCAGCAGTTTTGCTAGCGGGAAGTACGAGCAGTACTTC. This codes for CASSFASGKYEQYF.